Following are 8 T cell receptor beta chains from one sample sequenced in a study of vaccination effects on CD4 cells after COVID-19. Viral peptide pool expansion of antigen-specific CD4+ T cells preceded sequencing in the ViraFEST assay. When less than 13 days of culture had elapsed, CD4+ T cells were isolated. Every participant took two doses of the BNT162b2 or mRNA-1273 vaccine. No antigens are known for them. The repertoire was sequenced with immunoSEQ multiplex PCR; TCRdb's copy has only in-frame clones and lacks some. The sample holds 30,000 to 40,000 clones, approximately 76% seen once. Here the sequenced sample was CD4+ T cells from PBMCs cultured with HCoV-229E spike peptides, taken after COVID-19 vaccination. The source is a human donor who received a COVID-19 vaccine.

A word on this clone: Additional DNA sequences in this sample encode the identical CDR3. The CDR3 DNA reads TGTGCCAGCAGCGATGGACAGGGGGCAGGAGGCTACACCTTC. As protein: CASSDGQGAGGYTF. The chain employs TRBV3-1 (or the pseudogene TRBV3-2) and TRBJ1-2; 11 bases align to TRBD1. J lost 8 bases, V lost 5 bases, and 7 bases had no gene match. Looked up from germline, CDR1 is LGHDT and CDR2 is YNNKEL (reference sequence). There are 14 residues in the CDR3.

This rearrangement joins TRBV6-6 to TRBJ2-2; 8 bases agree with TRBD2. After removal of 5 bases from V and 5 bases from J, the junction contained 22 bases not matched to a gene. In germline, CDR1 is MNHNY, CDR2 SVGAGI (reference sequence). The CDR3 is made up of 20 amino acids. In nucleotides, the CDR3 is TGTGCCAGCAGTCCGCGACCCGGGGCAGCGGGGGAAACGGGGACCGGGGAGCTGTTTTTT. This codes for CASSPRPGAAGETGTGELFF.

The CDR3 nucleotides are TGTGCCACCAGTGATTTGTGGACAGGGAGGAAACTGTTTTTT. Translating it yields CATSDLWTGRKLFF. The genes are TRBV24-1 and TRBJ1-4; 8 nucleotides agree with TRBD1. Germline loops: CDR1 KGHDR, CDR2 SFDVKD. Trimming took 0 bases from V and 11 from J; bases not matched to a gene: 4. The CDR3 runs 14 residues.

The V call is TRBV27, the J call TRBJ2-1; 8 nucleotides agree with TRBD1. Germline-derived CDR1 and CDR2 are MNHEY and SMNVEV (reference sequence). This CDR3 has 15 amino acids. V trimming: 1 base; J trimming: 6 bases; junction bases outside the gene matches: 5. The chain's CDR3 is CASSLYRTGFNEQFF. In nucleotides, the CDR3 is TGTGCCAGCAGTTTATATAGGACAGGGTTCAATGAGCAGTTCTTC.

The table lists this clone with a few counts. This same CDR3 is encoded by further DNA sequences in the sample. J is TRBJ1-5 and V is TRBV19; no clear D. The CDR3 runs 13 residues. The V and J ends lost 6 bases and 0 bases respectively, with 6 bases between them. CDR1 is LNHDA, CDR2 SQIVND, per germline (reference sequence). This CDR3 reads CASSPYSNQPQHF. In DNA form, the CDR3 reads TGTGCCAGTAGCCCTTATAGCAATCAGCCCCAGCATTTT. Full variable domain (outside the CDR3, taken from reference TRBV19 and TRBJ1-5): DGGITQSPKYLFRKEGQNVTLSCEQNLNHDAMYWYRQDPGQGLRLIYYSQIVNDFQKGDIAEGYSVSREKKESFPLTVTSAQKNPTAFYLCASSPYSNQPQHFGDGTRLSIL.

In this sample, this clone turned up a few times. CDR3 sequence: CASSLRSGTSGTGELFF. The CDR3 DNA reads TGTGCCAGCAGCTTAAGGTCCGGGACTAGCGGCACCGGGGAGCTGTTTTTT. The rearrangement uses TRBV5-4 and TRBJ2-2, with TRBD2 matching over 11 bases. The CDR3 length is 17 residues. CDR1 is SGHNT and CDR2 is YYREEE in the germline V gene (reference sequence). J lost 4 bases, V lost 2 bases, and 7 bases had no gene match.

DNA for the CDR3: TGCAGTGCTCCCCGGACACACGGCTACACCTTC. The encoded protein is CSAPRTHGYTF. This sequence joins TRBV20-1 and TRBJ1-2; D perhaps matches TRBD1 (5 bases). CDR1 and CDR2 from the germline V gene are DFQATT and SNEGSKA (reference sequence). The CDR3 is 11 amino acids. Trimming left V 5 bases short and J 8 bases short, with 12 bases between.

Only a few counts were recorded for this clone. The chain combines TRBV10-3 with TRBJ1-1, with D perhaps TRBD1 (5 bases). The CDR3 totals 14 residues. CDR1 is ENHRY and CDR2 is SYGVKD in the germline V gene. The V end was cut by 10 bases, the J end by 0 bases, with 15 bases between. The CDR3 loop reads CATEDEGMNTEAFF. DNA of the CDR3: TGTGCCACGGAGGACGAGGGGATGAACACTGAAGCTTTCTTT.